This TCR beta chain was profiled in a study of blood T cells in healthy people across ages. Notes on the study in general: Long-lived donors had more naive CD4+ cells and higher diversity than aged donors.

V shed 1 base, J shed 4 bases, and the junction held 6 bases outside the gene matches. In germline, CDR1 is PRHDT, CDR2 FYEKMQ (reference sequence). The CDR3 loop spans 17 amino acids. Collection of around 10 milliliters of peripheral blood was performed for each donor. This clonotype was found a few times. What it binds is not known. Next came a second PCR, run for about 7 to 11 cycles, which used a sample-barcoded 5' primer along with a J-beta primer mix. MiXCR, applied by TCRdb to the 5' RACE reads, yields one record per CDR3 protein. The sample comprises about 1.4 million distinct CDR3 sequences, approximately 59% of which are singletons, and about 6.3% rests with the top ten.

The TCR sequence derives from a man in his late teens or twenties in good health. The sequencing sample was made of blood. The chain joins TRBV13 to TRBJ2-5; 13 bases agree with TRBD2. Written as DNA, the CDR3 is TGTGCCAGCAGCTTAGTAACTAGCGGGAGGGCCGCAGAGACCCAGTACTTC. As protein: CASSLVTSGRAAETQYF. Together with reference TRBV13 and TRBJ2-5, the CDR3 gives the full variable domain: AAGVIQSPRHLIKEKRETATLKCYPIPRHDTVYWYQQGPGQDPQFLISFYEKMQSDKGSIPDRFSAQQFSDYHSELNMSSLELGDSALYFCASSLVTSGRAAETQYFGPGTRLLVL.